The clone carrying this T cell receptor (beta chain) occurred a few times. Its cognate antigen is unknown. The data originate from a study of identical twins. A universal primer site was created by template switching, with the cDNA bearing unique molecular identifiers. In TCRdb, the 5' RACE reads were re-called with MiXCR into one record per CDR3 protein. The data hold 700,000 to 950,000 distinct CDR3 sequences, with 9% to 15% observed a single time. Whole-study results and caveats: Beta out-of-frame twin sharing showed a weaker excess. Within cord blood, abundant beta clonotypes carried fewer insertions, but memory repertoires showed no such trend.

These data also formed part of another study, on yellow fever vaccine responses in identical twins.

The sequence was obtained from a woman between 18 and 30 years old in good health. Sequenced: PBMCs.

Written as DNA, the CDR3 is TGTGCCAGCAGCCATCGGATAGCGGGAGAGTCCGAGCAGTACTTC. It specifies CASSHRIAGESEQYF. The chain has TRBV3-1 and TRBJ2-7; 9 bases are a match to TRBD2. Germline V gene data show CDR1 as LGHDT and CDR2 as YNNKEL (reference sequence). V was pared by 3 bases and J by 6 bases, with 9 bases of the junction left unmatched. The CDR3 runs 15 residues.